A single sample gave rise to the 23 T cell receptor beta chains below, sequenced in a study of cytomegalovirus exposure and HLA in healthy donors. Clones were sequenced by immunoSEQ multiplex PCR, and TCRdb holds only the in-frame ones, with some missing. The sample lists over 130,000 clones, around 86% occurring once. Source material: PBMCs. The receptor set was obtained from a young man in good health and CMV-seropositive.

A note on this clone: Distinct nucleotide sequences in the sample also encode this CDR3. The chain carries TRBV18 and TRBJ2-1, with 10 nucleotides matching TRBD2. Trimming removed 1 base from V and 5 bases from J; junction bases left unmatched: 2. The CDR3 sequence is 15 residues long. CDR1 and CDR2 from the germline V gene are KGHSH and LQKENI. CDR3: CASSPLAGGDNEQFF. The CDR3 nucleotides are TGTGCCAGCTCACCACTAGCGGGAGGTGACAATGAGCAGTTCTTC.

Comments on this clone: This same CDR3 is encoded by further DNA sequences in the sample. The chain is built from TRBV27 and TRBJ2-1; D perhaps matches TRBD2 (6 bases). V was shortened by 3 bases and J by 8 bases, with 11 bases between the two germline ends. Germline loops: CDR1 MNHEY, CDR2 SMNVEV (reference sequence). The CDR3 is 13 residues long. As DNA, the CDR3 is TGTGCCAGCAGTTTGGCGGGGAGCGATGAGCAGTTCTTC. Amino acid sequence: CASSLAGSDEQFF.

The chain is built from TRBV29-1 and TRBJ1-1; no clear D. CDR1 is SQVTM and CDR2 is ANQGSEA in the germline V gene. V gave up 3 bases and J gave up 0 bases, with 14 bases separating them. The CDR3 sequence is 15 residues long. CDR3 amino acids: CSVDGVLAMNTEAFF. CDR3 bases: TGCAGCGTTGACGGGGTATTAGCCATGAACACTGAAGCTTTCTTT.

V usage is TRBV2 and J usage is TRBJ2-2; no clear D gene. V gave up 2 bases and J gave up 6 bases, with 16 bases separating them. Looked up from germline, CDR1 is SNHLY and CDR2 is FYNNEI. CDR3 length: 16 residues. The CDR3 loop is CASSEMGSNRAGELFF. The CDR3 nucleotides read TGTGCCAGCAGTGAAATGGGTAGCAATCGGGCCGGGGAGCTGTTTTTT.

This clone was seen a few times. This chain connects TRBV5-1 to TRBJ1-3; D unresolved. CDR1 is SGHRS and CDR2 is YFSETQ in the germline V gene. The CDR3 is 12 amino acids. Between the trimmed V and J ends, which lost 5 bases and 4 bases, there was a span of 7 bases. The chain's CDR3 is CASRADGNTIYF. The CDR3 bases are TGCGCCAGCAGAGCGGACGGAAACACCATATATTTT.

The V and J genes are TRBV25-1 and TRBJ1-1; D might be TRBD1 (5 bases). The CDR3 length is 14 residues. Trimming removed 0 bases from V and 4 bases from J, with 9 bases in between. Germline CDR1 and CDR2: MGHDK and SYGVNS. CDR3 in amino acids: CASSEYGRVTEAFF. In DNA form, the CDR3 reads TGTGCCAGCAGTGAATATGGCAGGGTCACTGAAGCTTTCTTT.

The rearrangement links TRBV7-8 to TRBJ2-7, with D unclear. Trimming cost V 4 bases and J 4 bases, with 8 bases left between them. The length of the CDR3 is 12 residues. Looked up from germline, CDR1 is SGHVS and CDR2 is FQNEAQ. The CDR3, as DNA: TGTGCCAGCAGCTCCCCCCTATACGAGCAGTACTTC. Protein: CASSSPLYEQYF.

The CDR3 is CASSLTGQGYQETQYF. Written as DNA, the CDR3 is TGTGCCAGCAGCTTAACGGGACAGGGGTACCAAGAGACCCAGTACTTC. The rearrangement joins TRBV7-6 to TRBJ2-5, with 10 nucleotides matching TRBD1. CDR3 length: 16 amino acids. Germline loops: CDR1 SGHVS, CDR2 FNYEAQ. V lost 2 bases to trimming and J lost 0 bases; unmatched junction nucleotides: 3.

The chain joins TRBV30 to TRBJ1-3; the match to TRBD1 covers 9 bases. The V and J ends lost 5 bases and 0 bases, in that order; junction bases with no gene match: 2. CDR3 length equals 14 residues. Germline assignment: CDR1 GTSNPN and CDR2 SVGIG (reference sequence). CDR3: CAWGTGHSGNTIYF. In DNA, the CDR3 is TGTGCCTGGGGGACAGGGCACTCTGGAAACACCATATATTTT.

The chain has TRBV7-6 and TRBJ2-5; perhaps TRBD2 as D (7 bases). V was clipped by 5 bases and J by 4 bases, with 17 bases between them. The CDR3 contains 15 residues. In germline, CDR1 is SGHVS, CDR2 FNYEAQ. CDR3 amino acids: CASSRGGEVGETQYF. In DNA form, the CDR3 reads TGTGCCAGCAGCCGCGGGGGCGAGGTTGGAGAGACCCAGTACTTC.

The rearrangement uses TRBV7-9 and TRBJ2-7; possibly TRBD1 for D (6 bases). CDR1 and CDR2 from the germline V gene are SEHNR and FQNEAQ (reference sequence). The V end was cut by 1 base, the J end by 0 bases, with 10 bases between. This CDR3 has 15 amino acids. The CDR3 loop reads CASSLDQQGSYEQYF. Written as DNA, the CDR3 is TGTGCCAGCAGCTTAGATCAACAGGGCTCCTACGAGCAGTACTTC.

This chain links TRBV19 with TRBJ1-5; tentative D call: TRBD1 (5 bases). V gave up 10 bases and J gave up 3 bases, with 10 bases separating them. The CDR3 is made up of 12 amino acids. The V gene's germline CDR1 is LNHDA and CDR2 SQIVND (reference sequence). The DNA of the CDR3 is TGTGCCACAGGGATTTTCAATCAGCCCCAGCATTTT. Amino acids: CATGIFNQPQHF.

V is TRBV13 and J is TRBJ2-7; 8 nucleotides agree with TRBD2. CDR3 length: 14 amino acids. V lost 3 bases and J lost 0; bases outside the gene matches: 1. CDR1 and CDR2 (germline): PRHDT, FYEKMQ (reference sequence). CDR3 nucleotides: TGTGCCAGCAGCTTCACTAGCGGCTCCTACGAGCAGTACTTC. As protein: CASSFTSGSYEQYF.

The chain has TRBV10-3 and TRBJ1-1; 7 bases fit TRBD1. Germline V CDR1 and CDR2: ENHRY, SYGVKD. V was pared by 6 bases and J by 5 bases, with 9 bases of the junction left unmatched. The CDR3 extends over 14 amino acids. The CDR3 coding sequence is TGTGCCATCAGCGACTTAGGGGGCCCAACTGAAGCTTTCTTT. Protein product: CAISDLGGPTEAFF.

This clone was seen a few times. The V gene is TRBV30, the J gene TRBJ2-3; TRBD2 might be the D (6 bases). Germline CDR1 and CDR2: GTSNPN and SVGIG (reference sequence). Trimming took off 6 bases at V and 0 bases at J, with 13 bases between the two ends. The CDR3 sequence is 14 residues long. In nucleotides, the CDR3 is TGTGCCTGCCTTGGGGGGTCTAGCACAGATACGCAGTATTTT. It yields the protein CACLGGSSTDTQYF.

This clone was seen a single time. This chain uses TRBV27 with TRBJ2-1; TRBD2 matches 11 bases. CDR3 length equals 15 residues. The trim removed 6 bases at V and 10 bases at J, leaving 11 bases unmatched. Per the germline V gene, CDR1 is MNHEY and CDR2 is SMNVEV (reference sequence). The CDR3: CASRLLAGGAGEQFF. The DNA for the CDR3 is TGTGCCAGCAGGCTCTTAGCGGGAGGGGCGGGCGAGCAGTTCTTC.

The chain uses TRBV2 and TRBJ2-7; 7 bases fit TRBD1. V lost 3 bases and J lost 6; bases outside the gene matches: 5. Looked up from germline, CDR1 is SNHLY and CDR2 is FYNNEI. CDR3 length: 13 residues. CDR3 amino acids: CASSEEQGSEQYF. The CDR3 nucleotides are TGTGCCAGCAGTGAGGAACAGGGGAGCGAGCAGTACTTC. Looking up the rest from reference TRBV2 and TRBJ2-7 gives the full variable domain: EPEVTQTPSHQVTQMGQEVILRCVPISNHLYFYWYRQILGQKVEFLVSFYNNEISEKSEIFDDQFSVERPDGSNFTLKIRSTKLEDSAMYFCASSEEQGSEQYFGPGTRLTVT.

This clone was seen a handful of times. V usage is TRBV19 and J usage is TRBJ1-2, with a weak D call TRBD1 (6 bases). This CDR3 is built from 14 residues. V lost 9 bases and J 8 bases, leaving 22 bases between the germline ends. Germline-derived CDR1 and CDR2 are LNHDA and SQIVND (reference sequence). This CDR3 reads CASQTPGARHGYTF. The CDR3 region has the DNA TGTGCCAGCCAAACTCCAGGGGCGCGACACGGCTACACCTTC. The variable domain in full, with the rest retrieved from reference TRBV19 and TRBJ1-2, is DGGITQSPKYLFRKEGQNVTLSCEQNLNHDAMYWYRQDPGQGLRLIYYSQIVNDFQKGDIAEGYSVSREKKESFPLTVTSAQKNPTAFYLCASQTPGARHGYTFGSGTRLTVV.

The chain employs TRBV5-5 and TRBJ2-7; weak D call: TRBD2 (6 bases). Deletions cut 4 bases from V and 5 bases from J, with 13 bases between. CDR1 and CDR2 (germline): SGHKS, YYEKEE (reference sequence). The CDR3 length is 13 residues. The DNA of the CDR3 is TGTGCCAGCAGCCCGTACCGGGAGAACGAGCAGTACTTC. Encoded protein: CASSPYRENEQYF.

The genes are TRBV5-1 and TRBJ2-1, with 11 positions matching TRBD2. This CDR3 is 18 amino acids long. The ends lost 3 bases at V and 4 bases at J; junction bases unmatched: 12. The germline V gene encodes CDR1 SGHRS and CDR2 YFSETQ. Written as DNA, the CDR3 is TGCGCCAGCAGCTCAGCACTAGCGGGGGCGGGGACGTACAATGAGCAGTTCTTC. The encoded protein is CASSSALAGAGTYNEQFF.

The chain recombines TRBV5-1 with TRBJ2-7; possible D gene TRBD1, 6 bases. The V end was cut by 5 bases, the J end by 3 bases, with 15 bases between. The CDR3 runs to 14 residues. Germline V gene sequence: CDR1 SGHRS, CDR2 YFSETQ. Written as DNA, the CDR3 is TGCGCCAGCAGTTCCGTAGGGGGTTACTACGAGCAGTACTTC. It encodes CASSSVGGYYEQYF.

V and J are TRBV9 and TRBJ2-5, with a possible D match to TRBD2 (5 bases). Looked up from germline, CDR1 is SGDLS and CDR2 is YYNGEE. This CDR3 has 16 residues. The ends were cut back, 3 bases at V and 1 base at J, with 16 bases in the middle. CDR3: CASSAGLRAFQETQYF. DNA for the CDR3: TGTGCCAGCAGCGCTGGATTGAGGGCTTTCCAAGAGACCCAGTACTTC.

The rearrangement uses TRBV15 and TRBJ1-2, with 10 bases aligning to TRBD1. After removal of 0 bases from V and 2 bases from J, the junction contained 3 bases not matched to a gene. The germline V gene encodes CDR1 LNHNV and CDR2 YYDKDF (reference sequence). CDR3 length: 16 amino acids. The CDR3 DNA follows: TGTGCCACCAGCAGAGACAGACAGGGGGCGAACTATGGCTACACCTTC. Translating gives CATSRDRQGANYGYTF.